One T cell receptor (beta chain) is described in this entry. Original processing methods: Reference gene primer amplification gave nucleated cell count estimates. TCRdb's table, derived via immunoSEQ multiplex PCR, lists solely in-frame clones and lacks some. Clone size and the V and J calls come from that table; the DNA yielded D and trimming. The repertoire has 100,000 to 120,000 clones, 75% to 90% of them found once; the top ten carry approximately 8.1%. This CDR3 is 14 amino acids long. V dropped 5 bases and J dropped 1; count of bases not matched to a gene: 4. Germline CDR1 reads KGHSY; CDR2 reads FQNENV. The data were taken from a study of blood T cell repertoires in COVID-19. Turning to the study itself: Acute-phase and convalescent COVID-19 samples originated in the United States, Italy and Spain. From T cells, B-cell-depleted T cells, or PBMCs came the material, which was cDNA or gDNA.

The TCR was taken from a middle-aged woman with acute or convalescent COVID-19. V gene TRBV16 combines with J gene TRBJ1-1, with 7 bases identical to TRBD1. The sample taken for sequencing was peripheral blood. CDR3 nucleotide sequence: TGTGCCAGCAGCTACAGGGGTCAGAACACTGAAGCTTTCTTT. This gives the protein CASSYRGQNTEAFF. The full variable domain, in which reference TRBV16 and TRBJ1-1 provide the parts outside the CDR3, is GEEVAQTPKHLVRGEGQKAKLYCAPIKGHSYVFWYQQVLKNEFKFLISFQNENVFDETGMPKERFSAKCLPNSPCSLEIQATKLEDSAVYFCASSYRGQNTEAFFGQGTRLTVV.